This TCR beta chain appears in the sequencing data of a study of blood T cell repertoires in COVID-19. This clone appeared many times. CDR1 is MNHEY, CDR2 SVGAGI, per germline. CDR3 size: 14 residues. V dropped 5 bases and J dropped 5 bases, with 12 bases sitting between them. The protocol was immunoSEQ multiplex PCR, while the TCRdb copy is restricted to in-frame clones and leaves out a portion. The table records 140,000 or so clones, 65% to 85% of them present only once. The TCR was taken from a man aged 50 or older with active or convalescent COVID-19. V is TRBV6-5 and J is TRBJ2-2, with D possibly being TRBD1 (6 bases). The sample was peripheral blood. CDR3 loop: CASSPQGLTGELFF. CDR3 sequence (DNA): TGTGCCAGCAGTCCCCAGGGGTTAACCGGGGAGCTGTTTTTT.